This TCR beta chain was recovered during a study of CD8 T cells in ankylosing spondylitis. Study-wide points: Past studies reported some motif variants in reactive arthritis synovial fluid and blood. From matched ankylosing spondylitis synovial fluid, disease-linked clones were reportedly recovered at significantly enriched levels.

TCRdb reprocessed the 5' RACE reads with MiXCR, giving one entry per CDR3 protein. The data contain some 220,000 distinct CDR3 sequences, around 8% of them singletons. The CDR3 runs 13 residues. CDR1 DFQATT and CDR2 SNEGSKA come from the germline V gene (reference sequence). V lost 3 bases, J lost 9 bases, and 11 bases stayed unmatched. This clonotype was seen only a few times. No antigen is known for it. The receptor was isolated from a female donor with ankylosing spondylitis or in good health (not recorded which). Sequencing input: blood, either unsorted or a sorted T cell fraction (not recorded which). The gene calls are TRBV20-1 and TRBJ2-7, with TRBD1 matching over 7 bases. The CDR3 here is CSAREQGLMGQYF. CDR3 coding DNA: TGCAGTGCTAGGGAACAGGGGCTGATGGGGCAGTACTTC.